This TCR beta chain was recorded in a study of T-cell memory formation after mild COVID-19. V was cut by 6 bases and J by 9 bases, with 11 bases left in between. This CDR3 has 12 amino acids. Germline CDR1 MNHEY, CDR2 SVGEGT. TCRdb re-analysed the 5' RACE reads in MiXCR, keeping a single row per CDR3 protein. The table lists 350,000 to 500,000 distinct CDR3 sequences, roughly 20% of them singletons. The chain joins TRBV6-2 or TRBV6-3 to TRBJ2-2; D remains unclear. Sequencing used PBMCs or a T cell subset sorted from them (not recorded which). This clonotype originated in an adult woman who had mild COVID-19 (a few samples of this study predate the infection). Cell type and time point are not known. The CDR3 sequence is CASSQESRELFF. CDR3 DNA sequence: TGTGCCAGCAGCCAAGAGAGCAGGGAGCTGTTTTTT.